Listed below are T cell receptor beta chains from one sample, sequenced in a study of beta chain features in type 1 diabetes. The protocol was immunoSEQ multiplex PCR, while the TCRdb copy is restricted to in-frame clones and leaves out a portion. The sample comprises 400,000 or so clones, 10% to 15% of which are singletons, and over 0.008% rests with the top ten. Sequenced material: naive CD4+ T cells from blood. All receptors derive from a woman aged 18-35 years with type 1 diabetes. CDR3s include the opening cysteine and the closing phenylalanine or tryptophan. The D gene is left open where the match is weak. Clone size is not always given. Where it is, it says once, few, many or a class for expanded clones.

cdr3_aa cdr3_nt j_call cdr3_length clone_size d_call v_call
CASSPPSRQAYNEQFF TGTGCCAGCTCACCTCCCAGCAGACAAGCCTACAATGAGCAGTTCTTC TRBJ2-1 16 few - TRBV18
CASRAGRSNSPLHF TGTGCCAGCAGGGCGGGGAGGAGTAATTCACCCCTCCACTTT TRBJ1-6 14 few - TRBV27
CASSRGSGASGWNIQYF TGTGCCAGCAGCAGAGGGAGCGGGGCTAGCGGTTGGAACATTCAGTACTTC TRBJ2-4 17 few TRBD2 TRBV5-4
CASSPDLSLEQFF TGTGCCAGCTCACCCGACTTAAGCCTTGAGCAGTTCTTC TRBJ2-1 13 - - TRBV18
CASSVGDRVTEAFF TGTGCCAGCAGCGTAGGGGACAGGGTTACTGAAGCTTTCTTT TRBJ1-1 14 few TRBD1 TRBV9
CSVVTVVYNEQFF TGCAGCGTTGTGACAGTTGTTTACAATGAGCAGTTCTTC TRBJ2-1 13 few - TRBV29-1
CAKATEASREKLFF TGTGCCAAAGCTACCGAGGCCTCTAGGGAAAAACTGTTTTTT TRBJ1-4 14 - - TRBV21-1
CSATLRNYGYTF TGCAGCGCAACACTGAGGAACTATGGCTACACCTTC TRBJ1-2 12 few - TRBV29-1
CASRDRPSYEQYF TGTGCCAGCCGGGACAGGCCGTCCTACGAGCAGTACTTC TRBJ2-7 13 few TRBD1 TRBV18
CASSLERVPTDTQYF TGTGCCAGCAGCCTGGAACGGGTTCCCACAGATACGCAGTATTTT TRBJ2-3 15 - - TRBV7-8
CASSAVTSSYEQYF TGTGCCAGCAGCGCGGTCACGAGCTCCTACGAGCAGTACTTC TRBJ2-7 14 - - TRBV9